This T cell receptor beta chain was found in a study of shared clonotypes between healthy human individuals. General study points: Across subsets, estimated richness was generally greater for naive than for memory populations.

The authors distributed each subset's genomic DNA evenly over several immunoSEQ plates. For sorted subsets, approximately 180 ng DNA per replicate equaled some 27,000 T cell genomes. Sequencing was performed with immunoSEQ multiplex PCR; in TCRdb, only in-frame clones are kept and a portion is missing. This sample has just under 350,000 clones, with around 79% found just once. The CD4+ fraction was divided into a CD45RA+ naive subset and a CD45RA-negative memory subset. Germline V gene sequence: CDR1 MNHEY, CDR2 SVGAGI. The CDR3 has 14 residues. The V end lost 7 bases, the J end lost 4 bases, and 17 bases lay between the germline ends. Concerning this clone: The target antigen is unknown.

This receptor was identified in a man younger than 40 in good health. The chain has TRBV6-5 and TRBJ2-7, with D perhaps TRBD1 (6 bases). Sequencing used memory CD4+ T cells sorted from blood. Subset indicated: CD45RA-negative fraction. CDR3 residues: CASTPPGHPYEQYF. In DNA form, the CDR3 reads TGTGCCAGCACCCCGCCGGGACATCCGTACGAGCAGTACTTC.